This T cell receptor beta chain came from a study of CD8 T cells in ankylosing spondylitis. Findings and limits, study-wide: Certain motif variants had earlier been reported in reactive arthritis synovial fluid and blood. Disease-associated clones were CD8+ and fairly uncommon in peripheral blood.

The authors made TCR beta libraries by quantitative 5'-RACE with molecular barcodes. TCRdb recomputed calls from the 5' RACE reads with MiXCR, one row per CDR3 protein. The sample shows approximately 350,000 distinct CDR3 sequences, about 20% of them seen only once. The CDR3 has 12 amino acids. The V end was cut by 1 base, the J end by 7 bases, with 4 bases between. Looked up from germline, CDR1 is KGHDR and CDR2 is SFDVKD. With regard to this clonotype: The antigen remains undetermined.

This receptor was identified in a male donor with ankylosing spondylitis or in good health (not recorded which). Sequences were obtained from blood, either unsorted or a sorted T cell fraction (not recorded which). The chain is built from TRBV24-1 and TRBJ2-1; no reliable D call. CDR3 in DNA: TGTGCCACCAGTGATTTCGGGAATGAGCAGTTCTTC. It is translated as CATSDFGNEQFF.